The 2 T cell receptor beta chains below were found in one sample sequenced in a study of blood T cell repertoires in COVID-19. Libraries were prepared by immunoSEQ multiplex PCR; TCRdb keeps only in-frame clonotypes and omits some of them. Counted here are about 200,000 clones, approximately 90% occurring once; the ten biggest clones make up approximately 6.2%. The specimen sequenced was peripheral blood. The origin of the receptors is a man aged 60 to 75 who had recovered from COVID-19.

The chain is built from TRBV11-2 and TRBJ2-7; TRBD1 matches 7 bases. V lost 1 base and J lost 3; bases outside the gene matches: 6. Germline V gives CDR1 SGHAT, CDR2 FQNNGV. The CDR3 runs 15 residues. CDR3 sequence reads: CASSLGSYRGYEQYF. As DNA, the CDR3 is TGTGCCAGCAGCTTAGGTTCCTACAGGGGCTACGAGCAGTACTTC.

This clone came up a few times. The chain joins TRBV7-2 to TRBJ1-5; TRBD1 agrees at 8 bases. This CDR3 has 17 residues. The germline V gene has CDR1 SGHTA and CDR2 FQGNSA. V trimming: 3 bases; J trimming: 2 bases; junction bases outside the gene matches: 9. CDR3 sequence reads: CASSFRIGTGGNQPQHF. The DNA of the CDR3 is TGTGCCAGCAGCTTCCGAATTGGGACAGGTGGCAATCAGCCCCAGCATTTT.